The source of this T cell receptor (beta chain) is a study of blood T cell repertoires in COVID-19. Background on the study: The cDNA or gDNA used as material had been derived from T cells, B-cell-depleted T cells, or PBMCs.

Trimming left V 1 base short and J 8 bases short, with 12 bases between. Germline loops: CDR1 LGHDT, CDR2 YNNKEL (reference sequence). This CDR3 comprises 14 residues. Some clones are missing from TCRdb's copy, which holds only in-frame ones; the method was immunoSEQ multiplex PCR. The table includes 80,000 or so clones, approximately 86% detected once. This clone has just a few counts. This TCR came from a woman between 55 and 75 years old with acute or convalescent COVID-19. Input material: peripheral blood. This rearrangement joins TRBV3-1 (or the pseudogene TRBV3-2) to TRBJ2-1; TRBD2 is a possible D gene (5 bases). CDR3: CASSQGVTGYEQFF. CDR3 sequence (DNA): TGTGCCAGCAGCCAAGGTGTTACGGGATATGAGCAGTTCTTC.